The subject of this entry is one TCR beta chain. Its antigen is still unknown. The data were taken from a study of shared clonotypes between healthy human individuals. Study-wide context: The study enrolled two women and a few men aged 18 to 49. Study-wide findings and caveats: Naive CD4 clonotype sharing across a few donors was 4% to 5%. Relative to clonotypes present in all four donors, those not shared had lower generation probabilities.

This CDR3 is built from 13 residues. Germline CDR1 is KGHSH and CDR2 is LQKENI. Trimming stripped 4 bases from V and 6 bases from J, with 10 bases between. Assay used: immunoSEQ multiplex PCR; TCRdb lists only in-frame clones, some missing. Of some 1,100,000 clones detected, 70% to 80% appear once; the ten largest clones hold around 0.47%. This TCR came from a man younger than 35 in good health. Some clones in this sample may be carry-over from other donors' samples. The specimen was memory CD4+ T cells from PBMCs. Subset denoted: CD45RA-negative fraction. This chain connects TRBV18 to TRBJ1-5, with D uncertain. The CDR3 DNA is TGTGCCAGCTCACTTACCGCCGGTCAGCCCCAGCATTTT. Its protein is CASSLTAGQPQHF.